This T cell receptor beta chain originates from a study of Ad26.COV2.S vaccination and SARS-CoV-2 variants. The wider study: Into the muscle, Ad26.COV2.S was dosed once or twice, 56 days apart.

Treatment given: roughly 18 received Ad26.COV2.S at low or high dose, single or two shots; roughly five received placebo; per-sample allocation not given. Day 63 after the first injection of vaccine or placebo was the sampling time. In germline, CDR1 is MNHEY, CDR2 SVGAGI. The CDR3 totals 14 residues. V lost 4 bases and J lost 0, with 7 bases in between. Profiling relied on immunoSEQ multiplex PCR, and the TCRdb table lists in-frame clones only, not all of them. The repertoire holds around 340,000 clones, with approximately 86% as singletons. This sequence was found in a person between 18 and 65 years old who received the Ad26.COV2.S COVID-19 vaccine or a placebo. This sample comprised peripheral blood, obtained in a trial of Ad26.COV2.S vaccine versus placebo. The chain employs TRBV6-5 and TRBJ1-5; D might be TRBD1 (5 bases). This CDR3 is CASSSGYSNQPQHF. CDR3 in DNA: TGTGCCAGCAGTTCAGGGTATAGCAATCAGCCCCAGCATTTT.